This TCR beta chain was sequenced in a study of response to subunit inactivated influenza vaccine. TCRdb reanalysed the RT-PCR reads using MiXCR and keeps one entry per CDR3 protein. The table records hundreds of thousands of distinct CDR3 sequences, approximately 17% of them present only once. The germline V gene encodes CDR1 SQVTM and CDR2 ANQGSEA. V gave up 7 bases and J gave up 3 bases, with 12 bases separating them. The CDR3 loop spans 12 amino acids. There are a few counts of this clonotype. This clonotype was sampled from a man aged 45-65 years who received an inactivated influenza vaccine. The chain couples TRBV29-1 to TRBJ2-5; TRBD2 might be the D (5 bases). The sequences come from PBMCs from blood, collected 4 to 6 days after vaccination. CDR3 bases: TGCAGCGCCCAGTCGGGAAAAGAGACCCAGTACTTC. Its protein product is CSAQSGKETQYF.